The sequence of this T cell receptor beta chain was determined in a study of blood T cell repertoires in COVID-19. The CDR3 is 15 amino acids. Germline V gene lookup returns CDR1 SGHRS and CDR2 YFSETQ. J gave up 1 base and V 4 bases, and 5 bases lay outside the gene matches. This clone was counted once. Method: immunoSEQ multiplex PCR; TCRdb's copy keeps in-frame clones and lacks some. The sample has about 100,000 clones, around four fifths seen once. The V call is TRBV5-1, the J call TRBJ1-1, with 9 nucleotides matching TRBD1. The sequencing sample was made of peripheral blood. The receptor was isolated from a woman in her 70s with acute or convalescent COVID-19. The CDR3 nucleotides are TGCGCCAGCAGCGCACAGGGGGCGGGGAACACTGAAGCTTTCTTT. It codes for CASSAQGAGNTEAFF.